These 9 T cell receptor beta chains were all obtained from the same sample, sequenced in a study of OX40 agonist ivuxolimab in advanced cancers. Here immunoSEQ multiplex PCR was the method, and the copy in TCRdb shows in-frame clones only, minus some. This table holds fewer than 75,000 clones, 75% to 90% found once. The specimen comprised CD4+ or CD8+ T cells sorted from blood, sampled in a trial of the OX40 agonist ivuxolimab. The receptors originated from an adult with an advanced solid tumor such as melanoma, head and neck, liver or kidney cancer.

V is TRBV7-2 and J is TRBJ2-3, with 9 bases aligning to TRBD2. Germline-derived CDR1 and CDR2 are SGHTA and FQGNSA. CDR3 size: 15 residues. The V and J ends lost 4 bases and 1 base, in that order; junction bases with no gene match: 3. CDR3 in amino acids: CASSSRTSGTDTQYF. CDR3 sequence (DNA): TGTGCCAGCAGCTCGCGGACTAGCGGCACAGATACGCAGTATTTT.

The table lists this clone with a count of one. The rearrangement uses TRBV2 and TRBJ2-1; TRBD2 matches 9 bases. The CDR3 spans 17 residues. V dropped 1 base and J dropped 2; count of bases not matched to a gene: 6. CDR1 SNHLY and CDR2 FYNNEI come from the germline V gene. The CDR3 loop is CASSEGSGSYPYNEQFF. CDR3 nucleotide sequence: TGTGCCAGCAGTGAAGGTAGCGGGAGTTACCCCTACAATGAGCAGTTCTTC.

The rearrangement joins TRBV6-6 to TRBJ2-2; 8 bases are shared with TRBD1. The J segment lost 6 bases and the V segment lost 2 bases, leaving 8 bases of the junction unmatched. The germline CDR1 and CDR2 sequences are MNHNY and SVGAGI (reference sequence). The CDR3 is 16 residues long. CDR3 coding DNA: TGTGCCAGCAGTTACCTGGGACAGGTTTCGGCCGGGGAGCTGTTTTTT. It yields the protein CASSYLGQVSAGELFF.

The table lists this clone with a few counts. The V call is TRBV19, the J call TRBJ1-5; tentatively, D is TRBD1 (5 bases). Trimming shortened V by 7 bases and J by 0 bases, and 13 bases separated the two germline ends. CDR3 length: 15 residues. CDR1 LNHDA and CDR2 SQIVND come from the germline V gene (reference sequence). CDR3 DNA sequence: TGTGCCAGTACCGAGTGGGGGGTTAGCAATCAGCCCCAGCATTTT. It codes for CASTEWGVSNQPQHF.

The V gene is TRBV30, the J gene TRBJ2-7, with a weak D call TRBD2 (5 bases). The germline V gene encodes CDR1 GTSNPN and CDR2 SVGIG (reference sequence). V was shortened by 1 base and J by 9 bases, with 16 bases between the two germline ends. This CDR3 comprises 13 residues. The CDR3 protein is CAWSGPGVDGQYF. As DNA, the CDR3 is TGTGCCTGGAGTGGTCCCGGGGTGGATGGGCAGTACTTC.

The chain recombines TRBV30 with TRBJ1-2, with a possible D match to TRBD1 (6 bases). The V gene lost 0 bases and the J gene lost 1 base, with 12 bases spanning the gap. Germline assignment: CDR1 GTSNPN and CDR2 SVGIG (reference sequence). The CDR3 has 15 residues. As DNA, the CDR3 is TGTGCCTGGAGTGTGTCACAGGGAGTTAACTATGGCTACACCTTC. Protein sequence: CAWSVSQGVNYGYTF.

The V and J genes are TRBV7-9 and TRBJ2-5; 9 bases fit TRBD1. V shed 0 bases, J shed 3 bases, and the junction held 11 bases outside the gene matches. The CDR3 totals 18 residues. Germline V lookup: CDR1 SEHNR, CDR2 FQNEAQ (reference sequence). The CDR3 protein is CASSLAQGANPGKETQYF. The CDR3 DNA follows: TGTGCCAGCAGCTTAGCACAGGGGGCGAATCCGGGAAAAGAGACCCAGTACTTC.

This chain connects TRBV11-2 to TRBJ1-1; 8 positions match TRBD1. The CDR3 extends over 16 amino acids. Germline CDR1 reads SGHAT; CDR2 reads FQNNGV. Trimming at V came to 6 bases and at J to 0 bases, leaving 9 bases not matched to a gene. Here the CDR3 DNA reads TGTGCCAGCAGTTTAACGTGGGGACAGGTGAACACTGAAGCTTTCTTT. Protein sequence: CASSLTWGQVNTEAFF.

The rearrangement joins TRBV28 to TRBJ1-1; perhaps TRBD1 as D (5 bases). Trimming took off 6 bases at V and 6 bases at J, with 20 bases between the two ends. Germline V lookup: CDR1 MDHEN, CDR2 SYDVKM. The CDR3 loop spans 15 amino acids. CDR3 amino acids: CASRVSLGGAPEAFF. Here the CDR3 DNA reads TGTGCCAGCAGAGTCTCTTTGGGTGGGGCGCCTGAAGCTTTCTTT.